This T cell receptor beta chain is from a study of prognosis after radiotherapy for stage I lung cancer. At the level of the study: In this cohort, every patient with non-small cell lung cancer was regarded as medically inoperable.

With regard to this clonotype: A far larger clone is only one base removed, so a read error is likely.

In germline, CDR1 is SGHAT, CDR2 FQNNGV. The CDR3 is made up of 14 amino acids. Researchers used two-round multiplex PCR to amplify TCR beta CDR3 starting from genomic DNA. It was primers specific to each TRBV and TRBJ gene that first-round PCR used. MiXCR was run by TCRdb on the multiplex PCR reads, yielding one entry per CDR3 protein. The sample records around 20,000 distinct CDR3 sequences, less than 70% being singletons. The receptor was derived from a donor aged 50 or older with non-small cell lung cancer. The chain recombines TRBV11-2 with TRBJ2-4, with D perhaps matching TRBD2 (5 bases). This sample comprised PBMCs, obtained before or after stereotactic body radiation therapy (not recorded which). The CDR3 DNA reads as TGTGCCAGCAGCTTTCAACTAGTCCGGAGCCATCTGTTCTTC. It specifies CASSFQLVRSHLFF.